Following are 25 T cell receptor beta chains from one sample sequenced in a study of T-cell reconstitution after alpha-beta-depleted transplantation in children listed by TCRdb under 2016. The library relied on PCR. Sequenced using an Illumina HiSeq 2500. Molecular barcoding was employed in the preparation of TCR libraries, with unique molecular identifiers being used to normalize TCRbeta repertoire quantification. TCRdb handled the public reads itself, with Q25 trimming in fastp and clone calling in MiXCR, and kept productive beta chains. Merged by CDR3 protein, the rows form single entries marked with the most common genes and DNA. The sample profile shows approximately 250,000 distinct CDR3 sequences; roughly a tenth of them were found once. About 4.9% of the sample is in the top ten clones. The sequences come from PBMCs from the stem cell graft donor, collected from the stem cell graft. These receptors all stem from a human donor who donated a stem cell graft to a child with SCID.

Details on this clonotype: Just one base apart from a much larger clone, this may be a read error. The CDR3 spells CSARQWGELFF. As DNA, the CDR3 is TGCAGTGCCCGTCAATGGGGGGAGCTGTTTTTT. The J gene is TRBJ2-2, the V gene TRBV20-1; D not certain. This CDR3 contains 11 residues. Germline V gives CDR1 DFQATT, CDR2 SNEGSKA (reference sequence). V was cut by 6 bases and J by 8 bases, with 10 bases left in between.

This clonotype was observed many times. This sequence joins TRBV20-1 and TRBJ2-1; the match to TRBD2 covers 12 bases. CDR3 length: 15 residues. Trimming cost V 2 bases and J 8 bases; bases outside gene matches: 7. CDR1 is DFQATT and CDR2 is SNEGSKA in the germline V gene (reference sequence). The CDR3 reads CSARPGTSGLDEQFF. The DNA of the CDR3 is TGCAGTGCTAGACCCGGGACTAGCGGGCTGGATGAGCAGTTCTTC.

The CDR3 DNA reads as TGTGCCAGCAGCTTAGAAGGGACACGGGGGCCCCAGCATTTT. Translating it yields CASSLEGTRGPQHF. V usage is TRBV7-2 and J usage is TRBJ1-5, with a weak D call TRBD1 (6 bases). Per the germline V gene, CDR1 is SGHTA and CDR2 is FQGNSA. The CDR3 length is 14 residues. The V end was cut by 1 base, the J end by 9 bases, with 13 bases between.

This clonotype has only a few counts. This chain links TRBV5-1 with TRBJ1-5; weak D call: TRBD1 (6 bases). The CDR3 length is 14 residues. The V end lost 4 bases, the J end lost 7 bases, and 15 bases lay between the germline ends. In germline, CDR1 is SGHRS, CDR2 YFSETQ. CDR3 nucleotide sequence: TGCGCCAGCAGCCGGGGGGCAGGCGGACAGCCCCAGCATTTT. Its protein is CASSRGAGGQPQHF.

Points on this clonotype: A junction end diverges from the germline sequence, so it may reflect a read error. The CDR3 reads CCVSSTDTQYF. The CDR3 DNA is TGCTGTGTTAGTAGCACAGATACCCAGTATTTT. This chain joins TRBV20-1 and TRBJ2-3; no clear D. Germline V gene data show CDR1 as DFQATT and CDR2 as SNEGSKA (reference sequence). CDR3 length: 11 amino acids.

In this sample, this clonotype turned up many times. The chain uses TRBV12-3 or TRBV12-4 and TRBJ2-4; 10 bases line up with TRBD1. The J segment lost 8 bases and the V segment lost 1 base, leaving 11 bases of the junction unmatched. The CDR3 extends over 17 amino acids. CDR3 residues: CASSLEGRGQGTDIQYF. The CDR3, as DNA: TGTGCCAGCAGTTTAGAAGGTCGGGGACAGGGGACGGACATTCAGTACTTC.

Regarding this clonotype: A read error may explain this, as a much larger clone is one base away. The J gene is TRBJ2-5, the V gene TRBV4-2; the D call may be TRBD1 or TRBD2 (5 bases each). The CDR3 sequence is 14 residues long. CDR1 and CDR2 (germline): LGHNA, YNFKEQ. CDR3 in amino acids: CASSPRAGWETQSF. Written as DNA, the CDR3 is TGTGCCAGCAGCCCAAGAGCAGGGTGGGAGACCCAGTCCTTC.

This clonotype was observed many times. J is TRBJ1-2 and V is TRBV3-1, with 8 bases matching TRBD1. Germline loops: CDR1 LGHDT, CDR2 YNNKEL (reference sequence). The CDR3 runs to 14 residues. J gave up 5 bases and V 6 bases, and 8 bases lay outside the gene matches. Written as DNA, the CDR3 is TGTGCCAGCAGACCTAGACAGGGGATTTATGGCTACACCTTC. This encodes CASRPRQGIYGYTF.

This clonotype was seen more than once but under ten times. The chain has TRBV4-2 and TRBJ1-2; 7 bases align to TRBD1. This CDR3 is built from 16 residues. Germline-derived CDR1 and CDR2 are LGHNA and YNFKEQ. V gave up 0 bases and J gave up 6 bases; unmatched junction bases: 10. CDR3 coding DNA: TGTGCCAGCAGCCAAGATCCCGACAGGGCCTCGAATGGCTACACCTTC. Translated: CASSQDPDRASNGYTF.

As regards this clonotype: The conserved closing phenylalanine or tryptophan is absent in this CDR3, likely reflecting a read error. The gene calls are TRBV20-1 and TRBJ2-1; the match to TRBD2 covers 11 bases. Trimming cost V 1 base and J 8 bases; bases outside gene matches: 13. The germline V gene has CDR1 DFQATT and CDR2 SNEGSKA (reference sequence). The CDR3 has 17 residues. CDR3 DNA: TGCAGTGCTAGAGGGGATAGCGGGGGGGCCTGGTTGGATGAGCAGTTCCTC. This gives the protein CSARGDSGGAWLDEQFL.

At least ten counts were recorded for this clonotype. The chain uses TRBV9 and TRBJ1-2; 12 nucleotides agree with TRBD1. CDR3 size: 14 residues. Looked up from germline, CDR1 is SGDLS and CDR2 is YYNGEE. V gave up 2 bases and J gave up 7 bases; unmatched junction bases: 3. This CDR3 is CASSVGQGAGGYTF. The CDR3 DNA follows: TGTGCCAGCAGCGTGGGACAGGGGGCTGGTGGCTACACCTTC.

The sample holds many counts of this clonotype. The rearrangement links TRBV12-3 or TRBV12-4 to TRBJ2-1, with 8 bases identical to TRBD2. The V segment lost 7 bases and the J segment 6 bases; nucleotides outside the gene matches: 8. The CDR3 is 14 residues long. CDR3 coding DNA: TGTGCCAGCACTCCCGGGGGGGCTTTCAATGAGCAGTTCTTC. It is translated as CASTPGGAFNEQFF.

About this clonotype: The germline gene is not matched at one end of the junction; a read error may be the cause. The rearrangement links TRBV4-2 to TRBJ2-6; 9 bases align to TRBD1. Germline assignment: CDR1 LGHNA and CDR2 YNFKEQ. The CDR3 length is 22 residues. The CDR3 sequence: CASSPLPPPGTGILAGANGLTF. Here the CDR3 DNA reads TGTGCCAGCAGCCCCCTGCCCCCCCCCGGGACAGGGATCTTAGCTGGGGCCAACGGCCTGACTTTC.

The chain joins TRBV27 to TRBJ2-1; no reliable D call. The length of the CDR3 is 14 residues. Trimming cost V 6 bases and J 5 bases, with 14 bases left between them. CDR1 MNHEY and CDR2 SMNVEV come from the germline V gene (reference sequence). The CDR3 region has the DNA TGTGCCAGCAGACCCGGCGGAGTGAACAATGAGCAGTTCTTC. It yields the protein CASRPGGVNNEQFF.

This clonotype was counted ten times or more. The genes are TRBV28 and TRBJ1-5; D remains unclear. Trimming took off 5 bases at V and 0 bases at J, with 11 bases between the two ends. The germline CDR1 and CDR2 sequences are MDHEN and SYDVKM. The CDR3 totals 15 residues. The chain's CDR3 is CASSGADYSNQPQHF. CDR3 bases: TGTGCCAGCAGTGGTGCGGATTATAGCAATCAGCCCCAGCATTTT.

In its sample, this clonotype was seen many times. The chain has TRBV11-2 and TRBJ1-2; D gene uncertain. Germline-derived CDR1 and CDR2 are SGHAT and FQNNGV. This CDR3 contains 15 residues. V was trimmed by 4 bases and J by 0 bases, leaving 12 bases between them. CDR3: CASSSPGRTNYGYTF. The CDR3 DNA reads as TGTGCCAGCAGCTCTCCCGGCCGAACTAACTATGGCTACACCTTC.

This clonotype has a count of ten or more. The rearrangement joins TRBV29-1 to TRBJ1-1; D not resolved. Per the germline V gene, CDR1 is SQVTM and CDR2 is ANQGSEA. Trimming took off 6 bases at V and 2 bases at J, with 4 bases between the two ends. The CDR3 covers 10 residues. CDR3 residues: CSVENTEAFF. In DNA, the CDR3 is TGCAGCGTAGAAAACACTGAAGCTTTCTTT.

In its sample, this clonotype was seen many times. The rearrangement links TRBV11-2 to TRBJ2-1, with 10 nucleotides matching TRBD2. The CDR3 has 19 residues. V dropped 1 base and J dropped 0; count of bases not matched to a gene: 9. CDR1 is SGHAT, CDR2 FQNNGV, per germline. The CDR3 is CASSLVSLAGASSYNEQFF. CDR3 DNA: TGTGCCAGCAGCTTAGTGTCCCTAGCGGGGGCCAGCTCCTACAATGAGCAGTTCTTC. The whole variable domain, filled in from reference TRBV11-2 and TRBJ2-1, reads EAGVAQSPRYKIIEKRQSVAFWCNPISGHATLYWYQQILGQGPKLLIQFQNNGVVDDSQLPKDRFSAERLKGVDSTLKIQPAKLEDSAVYLCASSLVSLAGASSYNEQFFGPGTRLTVL.

This clonotype was observed many times. This chain joins TRBV14 and TRBJ1-2; D is uncertain. CDR3 length: 15 amino acids. Deletions cut 1 base from V and 2 bases from J, with 11 bases between. Germline CDR1 and CDR2: SGHDN and FVKESK. CDR3 DNA sequence: TGTGCCAGCAGCCAAGCAGCGGGAGGCAACTATGGCTACACCTTC. Its translation: CASSQAAGGNYGYTF.

This clonotype was seen at least ten times. V usage is TRBV12-3 or TRBV12-4 and J usage is TRBJ2-1; D is uncertain. The CDR3 consists of 11 residues. Trimming stripped 4 bases from V and 6 bases from J, with 4 bases between. The CDR3 reads CASSSLNEQFF. CDR3 DNA sequence: TGTGCCAGCAGTTCTCTCAATGAGCAGTTCTTC.

This clonotype was seen repeatedly, ten times or more. This sequence joins TRBV5-1 and TRBJ1-1; TRBD1 matches 11 bases. CDR3 size: 17 residues. Germline trimming cut 4 bases from V and 2 bases from J; bases unmatched to any gene: 10. In germline, CDR1 is SGHRS, CDR2 YFSETQ. CDR3 coding DNA: TGCGCCAGCAGCCCCCGTCCCGGGACAGGGGGAAACACTGAAGCTTTCTTT. Amino acid sequence: CASSPRPGTGGNTEAFF.

This clonotype was recorded a few times. The chain uses TRBV7-9 and TRBJ1-1; maybe TRBD1 (5 bases). This CDR3 has 17 amino acids. The germline V gene has CDR1 SEHNR and CDR2 FQNEAQ (reference sequence). V was shortened by 1 base and J by 3 bases, with 18 bases between the two germline ends. CDR3 sequence reads: CASSLGDPRLLHTEAFF. The CDR3 DNA reads TGTGCCAGCAGCTTAGGGGACCCTCGCTTGCTCCACACTGAAGCTTTCTTT.

The table lists this clonotype with a count of one. The V call is TRBV4-2, the J call TRBJ1-4; D not certain. The ends were cut back, 3 bases at V and 6 bases at J, with 14 bases in the middle. The germline V gene has CDR1 LGHNA and CDR2 YNFKEQ. The CDR3 length is 15 residues. CDR3 loop: CASSQAYKADEKLFF. As DNA, the CDR3 is TGTGCCAGCAGCCAGGCTTACAAAGCTGATGAAAAACTGTTTTTT.

Ten or more counts support this clonotype. The chain employs TRBV5-1 and TRBJ2-3, with TRBD2 matching 11 bases. J lost 0 bases, V lost 3 bases, and 9 bases had no gene match. CDR3 length: 18 residues. Germline CDR1 and CDR2: SGHRS and YFSETQ. CDR3 protein: CASSWGLAETYSTDTQYF. The CDR3 DNA follows: TGCGCCAGCAGCTGGGGACTAGCGGAGACCTATAGCACAGATACGCAGTATTTT.

This sequence joins TRBV7-2 and TRBJ2-6; TRBD2 is a possible D gene (5 bases). The germline V gene has CDR1 SGHTA and CDR2 FQGNSA. The CDR3 extends over 17 amino acids. Trimming shortened V by 5 bases and J by 0 bases, and 14 bases separated the two germline ends. The CDR3 DNA follows: TGTGCCAGCAGCCCTCAATGGAGGACCTCTGGGGCCAACGTCCTGACTTTC. This encodes CASSPQWRTSGANVLTF.